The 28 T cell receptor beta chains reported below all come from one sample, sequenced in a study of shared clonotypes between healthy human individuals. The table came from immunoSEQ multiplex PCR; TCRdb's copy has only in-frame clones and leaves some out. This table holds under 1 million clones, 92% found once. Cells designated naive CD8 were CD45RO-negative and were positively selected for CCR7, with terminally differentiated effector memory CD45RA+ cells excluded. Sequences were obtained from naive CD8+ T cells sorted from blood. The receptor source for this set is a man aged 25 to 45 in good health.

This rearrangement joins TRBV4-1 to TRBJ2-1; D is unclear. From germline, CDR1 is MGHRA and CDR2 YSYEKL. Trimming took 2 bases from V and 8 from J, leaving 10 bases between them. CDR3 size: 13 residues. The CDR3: CASSQSQADEQFF. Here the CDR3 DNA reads TGCGCCAGCAGCCAAAGTCAGGCCGATGAGCAGTTCTTC.

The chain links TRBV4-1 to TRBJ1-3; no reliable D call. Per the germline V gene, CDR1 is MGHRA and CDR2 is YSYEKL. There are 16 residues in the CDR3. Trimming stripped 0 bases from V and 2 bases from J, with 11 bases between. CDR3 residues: CASSQDQALTGNTIYF. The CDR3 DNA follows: TGCGCCAGCAGCCAAGACCAGGCCCTCACTGGAAACACCATATATTTT.

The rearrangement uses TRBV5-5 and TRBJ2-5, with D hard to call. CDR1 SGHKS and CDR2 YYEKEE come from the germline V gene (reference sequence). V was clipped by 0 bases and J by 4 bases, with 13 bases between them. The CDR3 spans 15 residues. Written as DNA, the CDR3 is TGTGCCAGCAGCTTGGTCGTCGAGTTCGGAGAGACCCAGTACTTC. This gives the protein CASSLVVEFGETQYF.

This chain's CDR3 is CASSLGSEAYGYTF. The CDR3, as DNA: TGCGCCAGCAGCTTGGGGTCGGAAGCCTATGGCTACACCTTC. The chain recombines TRBV5-1 with TRBJ1-2; D unclear. Per germline, CDR1 SGHRS and CDR2 YFSETQ. CDR3 length: 14 residues. Trimming took off 0 bases at V and 4 bases at J, with 10 bases between the two ends.

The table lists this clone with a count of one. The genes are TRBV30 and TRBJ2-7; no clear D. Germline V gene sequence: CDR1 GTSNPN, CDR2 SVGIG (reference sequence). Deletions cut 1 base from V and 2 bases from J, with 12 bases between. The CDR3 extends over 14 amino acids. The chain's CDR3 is CAWSDTAGAYEQYF. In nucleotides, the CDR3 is TGTGCCTGGAGTGACACGGCAGGAGCCTACGAGCAGTACTTC.

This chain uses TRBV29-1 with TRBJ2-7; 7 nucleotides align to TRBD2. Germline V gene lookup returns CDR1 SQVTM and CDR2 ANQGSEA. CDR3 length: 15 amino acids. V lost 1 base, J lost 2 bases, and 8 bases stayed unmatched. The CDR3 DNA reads TGCAGCGTTGAAGCGGGCAGGGAGGGCCCCTACGAGCAGTACTTC. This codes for CSVEAGREGPYEQYF.

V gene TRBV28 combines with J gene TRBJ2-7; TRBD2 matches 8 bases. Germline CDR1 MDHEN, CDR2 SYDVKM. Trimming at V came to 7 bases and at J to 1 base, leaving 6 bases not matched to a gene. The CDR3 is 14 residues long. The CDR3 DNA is TGTGCCAGCACCCTCGGGGGGGAATCCTACGAGCAGTACTTC. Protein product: CASTLGGESYEQYF.

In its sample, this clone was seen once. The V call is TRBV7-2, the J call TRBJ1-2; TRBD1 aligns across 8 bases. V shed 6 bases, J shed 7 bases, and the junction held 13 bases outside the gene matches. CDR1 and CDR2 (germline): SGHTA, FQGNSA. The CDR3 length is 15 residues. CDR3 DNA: TGTGCCAGCAGTTCCTACCAGGGGGCGCTTCTTGGCTACACCTTC. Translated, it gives CASSSYQGALLGYTF.

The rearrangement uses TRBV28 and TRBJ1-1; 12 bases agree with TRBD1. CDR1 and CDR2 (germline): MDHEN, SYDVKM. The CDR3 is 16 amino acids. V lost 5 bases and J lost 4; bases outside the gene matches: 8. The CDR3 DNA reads TGTGCCAGCAGTCCCAGGGACAGGGGGCAGTCCACTGAAGCTTTCTTT. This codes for CASSPRDRGQSTEAFF.

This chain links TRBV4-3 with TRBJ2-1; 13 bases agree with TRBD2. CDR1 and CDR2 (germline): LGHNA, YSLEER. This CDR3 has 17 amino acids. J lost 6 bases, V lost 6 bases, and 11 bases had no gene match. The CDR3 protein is CASSPSLWTSGSNEQFF. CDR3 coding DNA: TGCGCCAGCAGTCCAAGTCTCTGGACTAGCGGGAGCAATGAGCAGTTCTTC.

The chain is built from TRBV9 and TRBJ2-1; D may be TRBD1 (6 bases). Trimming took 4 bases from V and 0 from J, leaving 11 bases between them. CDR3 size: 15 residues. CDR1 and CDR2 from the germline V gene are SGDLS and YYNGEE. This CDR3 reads CASSISGVSYNEQFF. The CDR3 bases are TGTGCCAGCAGCATTTCAGGGGTCTCCTACAATGAGCAGTTCTTC.

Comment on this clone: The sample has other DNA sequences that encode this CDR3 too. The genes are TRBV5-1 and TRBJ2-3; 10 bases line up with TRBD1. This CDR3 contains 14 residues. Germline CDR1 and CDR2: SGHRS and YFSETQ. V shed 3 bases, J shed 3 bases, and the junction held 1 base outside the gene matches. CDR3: CASSSGQGTDTQYF. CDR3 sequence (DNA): TGCGCCAGCAGCTCGGGACAGGGGACAGATACGCAGTATTTT.

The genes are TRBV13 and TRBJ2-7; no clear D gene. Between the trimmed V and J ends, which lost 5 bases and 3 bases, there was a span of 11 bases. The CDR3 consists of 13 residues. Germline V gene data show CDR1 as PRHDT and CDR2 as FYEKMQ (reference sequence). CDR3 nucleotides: TGTGCCAGCAGCCCGCAGCTCGACTACGAGCAGTACTTC. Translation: CASSPQLDYEQYF.

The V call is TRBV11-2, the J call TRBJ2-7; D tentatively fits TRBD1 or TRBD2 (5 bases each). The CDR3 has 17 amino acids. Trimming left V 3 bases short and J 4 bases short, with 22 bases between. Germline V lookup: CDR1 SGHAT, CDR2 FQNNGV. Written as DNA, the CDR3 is TGTGCCAGCAGCTTTGGCCCTTTGGGGGTTGGGTATTACGAGCAGTACTTC. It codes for CASSFGPLGVGYYEQYF.

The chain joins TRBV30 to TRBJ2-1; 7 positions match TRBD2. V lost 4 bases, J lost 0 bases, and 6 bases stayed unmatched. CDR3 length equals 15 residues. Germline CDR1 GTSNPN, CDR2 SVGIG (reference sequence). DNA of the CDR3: TGTGCCTGGAACCGGCGGGGGAGCTCCTACAATGAGCAGTTCTTC. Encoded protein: CAWNRRGSSYNEQFF.

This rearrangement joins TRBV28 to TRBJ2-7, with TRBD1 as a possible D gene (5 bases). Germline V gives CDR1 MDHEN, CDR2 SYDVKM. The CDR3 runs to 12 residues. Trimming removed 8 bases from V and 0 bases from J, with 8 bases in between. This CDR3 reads CASERGSYEQYF. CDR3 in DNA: TGTGCCAGCGAAAGGGGCTCCTACGAGCAGTACTTC.

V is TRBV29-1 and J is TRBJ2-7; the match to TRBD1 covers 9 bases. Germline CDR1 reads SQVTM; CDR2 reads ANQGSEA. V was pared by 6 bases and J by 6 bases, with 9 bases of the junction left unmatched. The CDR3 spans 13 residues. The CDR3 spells CSVAGQGFGEQYF. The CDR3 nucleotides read TGCAGCGTAGCGGGACAGGGATTCGGCGAGCAGTACTTC.

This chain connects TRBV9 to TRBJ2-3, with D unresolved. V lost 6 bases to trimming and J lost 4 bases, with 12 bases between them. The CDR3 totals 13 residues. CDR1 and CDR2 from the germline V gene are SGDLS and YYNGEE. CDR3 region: CASTAPNADTQYF. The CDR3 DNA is TGTGCCAGCACCGCCCCTAATGCAGATACGCAGTATTTT.

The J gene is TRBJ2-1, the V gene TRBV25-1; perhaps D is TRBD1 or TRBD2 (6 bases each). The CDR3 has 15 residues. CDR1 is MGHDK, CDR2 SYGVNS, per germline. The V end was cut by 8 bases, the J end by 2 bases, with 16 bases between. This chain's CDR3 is CASGGRGNPYNEQFF. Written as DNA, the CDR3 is TGTGCCAGCGGGGGGCGGGGAAACCCCTACAATGAGCAGTTCTTC.

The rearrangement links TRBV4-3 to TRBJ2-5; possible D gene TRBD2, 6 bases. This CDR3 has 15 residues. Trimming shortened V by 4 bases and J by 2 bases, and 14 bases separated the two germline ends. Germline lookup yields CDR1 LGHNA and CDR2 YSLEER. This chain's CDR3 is CASSLWGGKQETQYF. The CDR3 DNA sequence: TGCGCCAGCAGCCTCTGGGGAGGAAAACAAGAGACCCAGTACTTC.

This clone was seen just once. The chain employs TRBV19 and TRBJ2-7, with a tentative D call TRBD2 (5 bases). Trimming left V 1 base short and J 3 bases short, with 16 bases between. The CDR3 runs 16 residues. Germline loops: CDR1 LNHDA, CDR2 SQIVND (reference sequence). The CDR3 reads CASSIGGLDGIYEQYF. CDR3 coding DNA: TGTGCCAGTAGTATAGGGGGTTTGGACGGGATCTACGAGCAGTACTTC.

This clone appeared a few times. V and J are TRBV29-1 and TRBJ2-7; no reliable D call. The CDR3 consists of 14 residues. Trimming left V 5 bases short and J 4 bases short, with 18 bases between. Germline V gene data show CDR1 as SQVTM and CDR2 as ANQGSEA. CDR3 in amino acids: CSVLVRDSNYEQYF. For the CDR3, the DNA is TGCAGCGTTCTCGTGAGAGACTCAAATTACGAGCAGTACTTC.

The CDR3 region is CASSQKTPRPGTDTQYF. The DNA for the CDR3 is TGCGCCAGCAGCCAAAAAACGCCCCGTCCGGGCACAGATACGCAGTATTTT. V usage is TRBV4-3 and J usage is TRBJ2-3, with no clear D. Trimming took off 2 bases at V and 1 base at J, with 16 bases between the two ends. The length of the CDR3 is 17 residues. CDR1 LGHNA and CDR2 YSLEER come from the germline V gene.

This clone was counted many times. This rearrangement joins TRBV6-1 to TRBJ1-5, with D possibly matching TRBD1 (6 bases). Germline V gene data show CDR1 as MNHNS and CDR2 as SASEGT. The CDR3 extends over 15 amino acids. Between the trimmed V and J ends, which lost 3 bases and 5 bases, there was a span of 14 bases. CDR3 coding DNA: TGTGCCAGCAGTGATGCTGCGGCAGGGGATCAGCCCCAGCATTTT. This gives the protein CASSDAAAGDQPQHF.

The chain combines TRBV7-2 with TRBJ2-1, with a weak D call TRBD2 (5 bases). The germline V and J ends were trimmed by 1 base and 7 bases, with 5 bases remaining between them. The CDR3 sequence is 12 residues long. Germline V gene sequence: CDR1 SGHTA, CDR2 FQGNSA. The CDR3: CASSLGRNEQFF. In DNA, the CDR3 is TGTGCCAGCAGCTTAGGGAGGAATGAGCAGTTCTTC.

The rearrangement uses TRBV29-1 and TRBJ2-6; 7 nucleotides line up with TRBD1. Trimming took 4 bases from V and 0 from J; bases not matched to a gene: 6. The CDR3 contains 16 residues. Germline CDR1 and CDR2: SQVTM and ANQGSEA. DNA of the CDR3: TGCAGCGTTGGGGACAGAGGTGACTCTGGGGCCAACGTCCTGACTTTC. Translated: CSVGDRGDSGANVLTF.

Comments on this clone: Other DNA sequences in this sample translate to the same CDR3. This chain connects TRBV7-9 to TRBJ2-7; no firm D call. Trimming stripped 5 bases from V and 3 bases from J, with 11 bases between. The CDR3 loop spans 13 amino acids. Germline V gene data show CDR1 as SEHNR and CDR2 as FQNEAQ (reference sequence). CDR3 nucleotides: TGTGCCAGCAGCCCGACTGGCAGCTACGAGCAGTACTTC. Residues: CASSPTGSYEQYF.

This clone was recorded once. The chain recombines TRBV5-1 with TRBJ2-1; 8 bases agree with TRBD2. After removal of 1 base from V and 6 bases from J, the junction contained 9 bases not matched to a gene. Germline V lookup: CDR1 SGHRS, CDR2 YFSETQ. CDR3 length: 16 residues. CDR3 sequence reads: CASSLPSGSSSNEQFF. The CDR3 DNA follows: TGCGCCAGCAGCTTGCCGAGCGGGAGCAGCAGCAATGAGCAGTTCTTC.